Listed here is a single TCR beta chain. It has no known antigen specificity. Base-call qualities are not available, and no considerably larger clone is one nucleotide away. These data come from a study of blood T cell repertoires in COVID-19 (dated by TCRdb to the early 2020s). For the wider study: Samples from collaborators originated in the United States, Italy and Spain and spanned both the acute and convalescent phases of COVID-19. Samples came from the ongoing ImmuneRACE study (first 160 participants) plus 1,254 subjects from 6 global collaborators. The material from the prospective study consisted of cDNA or gDNA derived from T cells, B-cell-depleted T cells, or PBMCs. Where available, HLA class I and class II types were taken from metadata supplied by the sample provider and were not determined by assay-based typing. Nearly every sample came with metadata listing a de-identified subject ID, COVID-19 status, age in years and sex. A freely available public database, intended as a resource for researchers studying the immune response to SARS-CoV-2, is where the repertoires were released. The dataset comprised deeply sampled blood TCRbeta repertoires from subjects exposed to, actively infected with, or recovered from COVID-19. Study-wide conclusions, independent of this receptor: The amount of clinical and demographic metadata varied by source and participant and was provided uncurated.

The germline V gene sets CDR1 to WSHSY and CDR2 to SAAADI. The CDR3 has 18 amino acids, counting the end cysteine and phenylalanine. The read is trimmed to its CDR3 DNA, 54 bases read in frame from base 1. Here V drops 3 bases and J drops 9 bases, and the junction holds 14 bases not matched to any gene. TCRbeta CDR3 regions were amplified from genomic DNA by means of the immunoSEQ Assay, a bias-controlled multiplex PCR. The study's processing was this. Nucleated cell counts per sample were estimated from amplification of reference gene primers within the assay. Sequence reads were collapsed and filtered to measure the absolute abundance of every unique TCRbeta CDR3 rearrangement. For each sample, productive Simpson clonality was calculated as the square root of Simpson's diversity index across productive rearrangements. TCRdb carries this immuneACCESS record with in-frame sequences only. Its versions omit some clonotypes, under half of them owing to an unresolved V gene in the studies checked, with the rest unexplained. V and J calls and clone size are given by that table; D and trimming were obtained from the DNA. In all, the sample holds 75,000 to 100,000 clones, and more than 80% of those were seen once. The top ten clones comprise 29% of the sample.

Collaborating institutions collected whole blood in K2EDTA tubes following their own protocols. For TCRbeta analysis, collaborators shipped samples in one of three forms: frozen whole blood, isolated PBMCs, or DNA extracted from either of those sample types. The sequence was collected from a woman aged 80 or over with acute or convalescent COVID-19. The chain links TRBV10-2 with TRBJ2-7, with 16 central nucleotides matching TRBD2. The sample taken for sequencing was peripheral blood. The base sequence is TGCGCCAGCAGTGATCCGGGACTAGCGGGAGGGCCGATTCGACGGCAGTACTTC. It codes for CASSDPGLAGGPIRRQYF.